This T cell receptor (beta chain) was recorded in a study of blood T cell repertoires in COVID-19. About the research overall: Spain, Italy and the United States supplied samples that represented acute and convalescent COVID-19. PBMCs, B-cell-depleted T cells, or T cells were the source of the cDNA or gDNA that made up the material.

This CDR3 has 14 amino acids. From germline, CDR1 is SGHTA and CDR2 FQGNSA. Trimming shortened V by 5 bases and J by 1 base, and 11 bases separated the two germline ends. Study processing details: By means of reference gene primer amplification, nucleated cell counts were estimated. Profiled with immunoSEQ multiplex PCR; TCRdb holds only in-frame clones, not every one. The DNA gave D and trimming, while V, J and clone size come from that table. The table records about 87,000 clones, about 83% of them present only once. The material sequenced was peripheral blood. The TCR sequence derives from a woman aged 55-75 years with acute or convalescent COVID-19. V gene TRBV7-2 combines with J gene TRBJ1-1; D is unclear. The CDR3 region has the DNA TGTGCCAGCAGCCCCCCCGGGGAGAACACTGAAGCTTTCTTT. It yields the protein CASSPPGENTEAFF. Variable domain in full (rest from reference TRBV7-2 and TRBJ1-1): GAGVSQSPSNKVTEKGKDVELRCDPISGHTALYWYRQSLGQGLEFLIYFQGNSAPDKSGLPSDRFSAERTGGSVSTLTIQRTQQEDSAVYLCASSPPGENTEAFFGQGTRLTVV.